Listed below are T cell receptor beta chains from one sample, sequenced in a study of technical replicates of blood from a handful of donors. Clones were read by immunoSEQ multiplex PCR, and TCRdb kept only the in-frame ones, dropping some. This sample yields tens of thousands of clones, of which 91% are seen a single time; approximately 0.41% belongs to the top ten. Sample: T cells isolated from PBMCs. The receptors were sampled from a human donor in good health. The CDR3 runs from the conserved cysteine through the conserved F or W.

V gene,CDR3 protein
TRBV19,CASSRPSSETQYF
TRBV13,CASSSASGGRAKNIQYF
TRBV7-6,CASSLRLDEQFF
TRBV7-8,CASSSKLAGVTDTQYF
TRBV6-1,CASSDPGNEQYF
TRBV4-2,CASSQELATIETQYF
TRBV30,CAWSRGDFEAFF
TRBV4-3,CASSHLRGGIAANTIYF
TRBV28,CASSFPTRTGNYEQYF
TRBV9,CASSVGSGYNEQFF
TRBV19,CASRVAGGTYGYTF
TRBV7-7,CASSLVGRGPSRAPTNEKLFF
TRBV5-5,CASSLIQGGTGELFF
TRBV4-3,CASSQALAGGWSGADTQYF
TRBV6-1,CASSEALRIEGQPQHF
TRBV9,CASSVSGDEQYF
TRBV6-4,CASPLDRGSYNEQFF
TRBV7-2,CASSLAGVPYEQYF
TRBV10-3,CAISGPPQGRNYGYTF
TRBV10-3,CAIRETGGATEAFF
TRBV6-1,CASSVSGSRELFF
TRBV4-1,CASSQSGLVLETQYF
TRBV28,CKSGDPQSSYEQYF
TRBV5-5,CASSWGQFGNTIYF
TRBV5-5,CASSHRASGRYNEQFF
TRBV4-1,CASSQGLQRELDTQYF
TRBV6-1,CASSEAGVGETQYF
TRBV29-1,CSAITGSGELFF
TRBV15,CATSMTGIEKLFF
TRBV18,CASSPPPGSGEQYF
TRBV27,CASSLGGQVDPEQYF
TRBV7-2,CASSRDRGDTEAFF
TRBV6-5,CASRTQGSDEQYF
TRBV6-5,CASSYLGGSTYEQYF
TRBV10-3,CAIRTETGELFF
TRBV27,CASSLGTGGSYGYTF
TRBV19,CASSSGRPTDTQYF
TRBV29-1,CSVAGGRYYEQYF
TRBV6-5,CASSRGGFDGYTF
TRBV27,CASSLYPPSGGGLHEQYF